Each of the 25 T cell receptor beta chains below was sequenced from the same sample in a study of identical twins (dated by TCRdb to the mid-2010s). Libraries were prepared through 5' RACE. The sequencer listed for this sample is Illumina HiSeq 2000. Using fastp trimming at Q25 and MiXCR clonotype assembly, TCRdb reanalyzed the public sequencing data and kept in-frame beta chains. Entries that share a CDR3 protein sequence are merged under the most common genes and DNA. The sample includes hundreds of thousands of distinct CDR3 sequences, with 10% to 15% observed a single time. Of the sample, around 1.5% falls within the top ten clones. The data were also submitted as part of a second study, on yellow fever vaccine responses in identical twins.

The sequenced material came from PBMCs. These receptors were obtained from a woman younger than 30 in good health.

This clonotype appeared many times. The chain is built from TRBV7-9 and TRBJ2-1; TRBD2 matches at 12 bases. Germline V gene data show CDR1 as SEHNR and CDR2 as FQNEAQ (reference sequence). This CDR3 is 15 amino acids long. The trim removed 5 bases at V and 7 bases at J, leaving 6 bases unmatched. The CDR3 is CASSALAGGPNEQFF. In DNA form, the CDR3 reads TGTGCCAGCAGCGCTCTAGCGGGGGGGCCTAATGAGCAGTTCTTC.

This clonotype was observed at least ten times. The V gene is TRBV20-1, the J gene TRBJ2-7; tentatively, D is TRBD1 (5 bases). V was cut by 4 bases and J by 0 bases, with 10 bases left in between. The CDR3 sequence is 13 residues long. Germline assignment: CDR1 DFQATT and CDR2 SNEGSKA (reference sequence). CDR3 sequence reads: CSANADSSYEQYV. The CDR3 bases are TGCAGTGCTAATGCCGACAGCTCCTACGAGCAGTACGTC.

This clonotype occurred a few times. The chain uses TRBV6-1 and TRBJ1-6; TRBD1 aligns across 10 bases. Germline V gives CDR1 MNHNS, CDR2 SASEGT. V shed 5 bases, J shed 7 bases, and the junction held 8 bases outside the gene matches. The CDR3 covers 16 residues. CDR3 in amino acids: CASSTLTGGMNSPLHF. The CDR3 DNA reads TGTGCCAGCAGTACCTTGACAGGGGGCATGAATTCACCCCTCCACTTT.

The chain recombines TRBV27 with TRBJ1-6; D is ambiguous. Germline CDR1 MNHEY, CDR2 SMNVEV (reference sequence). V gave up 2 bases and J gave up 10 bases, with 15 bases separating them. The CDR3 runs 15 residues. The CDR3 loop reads CASSLQVLGNSPLHF. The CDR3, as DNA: TGTGCCAGCAGTTTACAGGTTCTCGGGAACTCACCCCTCCACTTT.

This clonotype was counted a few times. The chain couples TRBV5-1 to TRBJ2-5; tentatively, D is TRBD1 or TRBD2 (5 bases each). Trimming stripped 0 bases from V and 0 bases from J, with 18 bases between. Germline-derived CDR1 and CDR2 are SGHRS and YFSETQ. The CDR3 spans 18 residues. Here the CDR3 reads CASSLVGARVWYQETQYF. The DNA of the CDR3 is TGCGCCAGCAGCTTGGTTGGGGCGCGGGTTTGGTACCAAGAGACCCAGTACTTC. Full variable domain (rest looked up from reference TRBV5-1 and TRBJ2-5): KAGVTQTPRYLIKTRGQQVTLSCSPISGHRSVSWYQQTPGQGLQFLFEYFSETQRNKGNFPGRFSGRQFSNSRSEMNVSTLELGDSALYLCASSLVGARVWYQETQYFGPGTRLLVL.

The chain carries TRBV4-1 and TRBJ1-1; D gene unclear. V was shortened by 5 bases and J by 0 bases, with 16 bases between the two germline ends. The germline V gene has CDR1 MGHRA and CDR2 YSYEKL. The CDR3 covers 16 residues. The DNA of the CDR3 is TGCGCCAGCAGCTCCCACCCCGGCAACGTGAACACTGAAGCTTTCTTT. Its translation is CASSSHPGNVNTEAFF.

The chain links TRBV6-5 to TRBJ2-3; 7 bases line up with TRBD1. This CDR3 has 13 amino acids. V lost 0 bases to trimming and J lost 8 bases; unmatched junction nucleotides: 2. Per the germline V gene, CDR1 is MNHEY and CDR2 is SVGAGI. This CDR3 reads CASSYSRDSTQYF. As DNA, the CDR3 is TGTGCCAGCAGTTACTCCAGGGACAGTACGCAGTATTTT.

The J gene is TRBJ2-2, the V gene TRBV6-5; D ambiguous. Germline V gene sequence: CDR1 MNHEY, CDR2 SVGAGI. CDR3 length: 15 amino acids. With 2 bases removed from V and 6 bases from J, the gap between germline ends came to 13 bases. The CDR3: CASSYMRPASGELFF. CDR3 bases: TGTGCCAGCAGTTACATGAGACCCGCATCCGGGGAGCTGTTTTTT.

CDR3 amino acids: CASSSDSSNQPQHF. Here the CDR3 DNA reads TGTGCCAGCAGTTCGGACAGTTCCAATCAGCCCCAGCATTTT. The J gene is TRBJ1-5, the V gene TRBV7-9, with a weak D call TRBD1 (6 bases). CDR3 length: 14 residues. V was trimmed by 6 bases and J by 3 bases, leaving 12 bases between them. Germline V gene lookup returns CDR1 SEHNR and CDR2 FQNEAQ (reference sequence).

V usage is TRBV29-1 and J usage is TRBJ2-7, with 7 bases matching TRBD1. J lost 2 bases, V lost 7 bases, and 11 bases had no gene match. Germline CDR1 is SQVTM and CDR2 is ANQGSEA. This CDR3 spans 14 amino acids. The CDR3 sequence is CSDPGQRRTYEQYV. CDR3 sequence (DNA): TGCAGCGACCCGGGACAGCGCCGTACCTACGAGCAGTACGTC.

Written as DNA, the CDR3 is TGCAGTCCCAGGGCGAGGGGGACCAAAGGGGAACTCACTGAAGCTTTCTTT. It specifies CSPRARGTKGELTEAFF. The rearrangement links TRBV20-1 to TRBJ1-1, with D tentatively TRBD1 (6 bases). V lost 8 bases to trimming and J lost 4 bases, with 29 bases between them. Germline CDR1 and CDR2: DFQATT and SNEGSKA (reference sequence). CDR3 length: 17 residues.

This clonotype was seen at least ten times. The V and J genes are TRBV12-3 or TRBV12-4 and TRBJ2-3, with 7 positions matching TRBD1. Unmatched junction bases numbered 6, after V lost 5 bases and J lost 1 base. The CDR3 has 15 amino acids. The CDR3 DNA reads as TGTGCCAGCAGTCCCCGGACAGGAGGCACAGATACGCAGTATTTT. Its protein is CASSPRTGGTDTQYF.

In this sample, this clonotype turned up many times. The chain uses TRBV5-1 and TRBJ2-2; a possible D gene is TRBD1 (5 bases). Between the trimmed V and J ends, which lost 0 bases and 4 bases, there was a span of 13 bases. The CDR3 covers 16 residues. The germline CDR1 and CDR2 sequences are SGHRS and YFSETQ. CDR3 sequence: CASSLEAGMGTGELFF. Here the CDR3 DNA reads TGCGCCAGCAGCTTGGAGGCAGGGATGGGCACCGGGGAGCTGTTTTTT.

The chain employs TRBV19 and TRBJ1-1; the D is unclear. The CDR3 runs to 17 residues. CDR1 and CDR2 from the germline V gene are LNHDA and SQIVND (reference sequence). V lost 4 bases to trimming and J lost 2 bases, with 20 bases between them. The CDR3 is CASSTHGYGGPNTEAFF. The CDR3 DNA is TGTGCCAGTAGTACACACGGGTACGGAGGGCCTAACACTGAAGCTTTCTTT.

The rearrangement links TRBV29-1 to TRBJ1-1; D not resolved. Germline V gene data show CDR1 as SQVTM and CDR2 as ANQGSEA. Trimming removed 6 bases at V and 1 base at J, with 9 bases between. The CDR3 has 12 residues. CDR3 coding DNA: TGCAGCGTCGACCCACGGAACACTGAAGCTTTCTTT. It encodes CSVDPRNTEAFF.

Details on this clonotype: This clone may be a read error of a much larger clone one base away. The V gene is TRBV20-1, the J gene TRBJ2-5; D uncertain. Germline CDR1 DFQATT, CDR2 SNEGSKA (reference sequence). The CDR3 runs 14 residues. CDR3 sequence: CSSRGPKEQETQYF. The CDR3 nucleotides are TGCAGTTCTAGAGGCCCCAAGGAACAAGAGACCCAGTACTTC.

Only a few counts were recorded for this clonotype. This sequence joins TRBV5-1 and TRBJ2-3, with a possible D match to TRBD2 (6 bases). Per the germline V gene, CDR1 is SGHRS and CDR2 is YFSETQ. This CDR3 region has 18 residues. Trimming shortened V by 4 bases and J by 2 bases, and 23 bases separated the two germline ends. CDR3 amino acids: CASSTAGGVGDSTDTQYF. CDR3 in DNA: TGCGCCAGCAGCACCGCCGGAGGGGTGGGGGACTCCACAGATACGCAGTATTTT.

In DNA, the CDR3 is TGTGCCAGCAGCCCCCGGCGGGAATCCTACGAGCAGTACTTC. This translates into CASSPRRESYEQYF. V is TRBV11-2 and J is TRBJ2-7; weak D call: TRBD2 (6 bases). Germline CDR1 reads SGHAT; CDR2 reads FQNNGV. V lost 5 bases and J lost 1, with 12 bases in between. The CDR3 extends over 14 amino acids.

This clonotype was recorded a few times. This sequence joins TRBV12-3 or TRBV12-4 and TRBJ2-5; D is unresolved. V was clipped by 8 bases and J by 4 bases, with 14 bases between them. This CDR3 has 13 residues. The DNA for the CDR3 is TGTGCCAGCTCAACTGACGTGGTAGAGACCCAGTACTTC. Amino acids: CASSTDVVETQYF.

CDR3 nucleotides: TGTGCCAGCAGATTAACACCCCTAGCAGGGCACTATGGCTACACCTTC. This gives the protein CASRLTPLAGHYGYTF. The chain joins TRBV28 to TRBJ1-2; D may be TRBD1 (5 bases). The V end lost 6 bases, the J end lost 3 bases, and 20 bases lay between the germline ends. CDR1 MDHEN and CDR2 SYDVKM come from the germline V gene. This CDR3 comprises 16 residues.

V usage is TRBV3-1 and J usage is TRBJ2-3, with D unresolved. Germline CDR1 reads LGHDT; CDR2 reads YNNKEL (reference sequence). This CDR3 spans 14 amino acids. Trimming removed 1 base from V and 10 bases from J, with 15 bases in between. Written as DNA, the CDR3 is TGTGCCAGCAGCCAAGGAGACCCCCCGATTGCGCAGTATTTT. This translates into CASSQGDPPIAQYF.

For the CDR3, the DNA is TGTGCCAGCCGAGTTGGTGGACCCATAGGCGAGCAGTACTTC. Translation: CASRVGGPIGEQYF. The rearrangement uses TRBV27 and TRBJ2-7; D gene ambiguous. V lost 8 bases and J 6 bases, leaving 20 bases between the germline ends. From germline, CDR1 is MNHEY and CDR2 SMNVEV (reference sequence). The CDR3 has 14 amino acids.

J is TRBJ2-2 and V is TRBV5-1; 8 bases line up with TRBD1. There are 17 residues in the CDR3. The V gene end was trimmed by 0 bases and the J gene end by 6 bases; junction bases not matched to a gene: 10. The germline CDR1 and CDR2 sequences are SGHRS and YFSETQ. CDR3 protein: CASSLGGQGLFPGELFF. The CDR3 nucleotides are TGCGCCAGCAGCTTGGGAGGACAGGGACTCTTTCCCGGGGAGCTGTTTTTT.

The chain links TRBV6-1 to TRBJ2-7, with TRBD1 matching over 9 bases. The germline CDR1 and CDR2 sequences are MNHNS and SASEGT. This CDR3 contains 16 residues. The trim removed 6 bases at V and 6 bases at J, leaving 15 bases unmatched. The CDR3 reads CASRDIPGQGWREQYF. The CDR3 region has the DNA TGTGCCAGCAGGGATATTCCGGGACAGGGCTGGCGCGAGCAGTACTTC.

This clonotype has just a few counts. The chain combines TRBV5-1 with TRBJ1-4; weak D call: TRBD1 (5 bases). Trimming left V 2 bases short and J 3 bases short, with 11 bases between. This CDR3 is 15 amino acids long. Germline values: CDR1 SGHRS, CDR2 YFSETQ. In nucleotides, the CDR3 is TGCGCCAGCAGCTTCCGATTAGGGGCTAATGAAAAACTGTTTTTT. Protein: CASSFRLGANEKLFF.